This T cell receptor beta chain was recorded in a study of blood T cell repertoires in COVID-19. Study-wide background: The analysed material was cDNA or gDNA that came from T cells, B-cell-depleted T cells, or PBMCs.

Method: immunoSEQ multiplex PCR; TCRdb's copy keeps in-frame clones and lacks some. The sample shows hundreds of thousands of clones, 89% of them seen only once. The V and J ends lost 2 bases and 6 bases, in that order; junction bases with no gene match: 2. CDR1 is SGHDT and CDR2 is YYEEEE in the germline V gene. CDR3 length equals 13 residues. The source of this sequence is a woman in her thirties or forties who had recovered from COVID-19. The chain couples TRBV5-6 to TRBJ2-1; 7 bases are shared with TRBD1. The sequencing sample was made of PBMCs or T cells enriched from blood (not recorded which). The CDR3 DNA sequence: TGTGCCAGCAGCTTAAGGGACAGCAATGAGCAGTTCTTC. Protein product: CASSLRDSNEQFF.